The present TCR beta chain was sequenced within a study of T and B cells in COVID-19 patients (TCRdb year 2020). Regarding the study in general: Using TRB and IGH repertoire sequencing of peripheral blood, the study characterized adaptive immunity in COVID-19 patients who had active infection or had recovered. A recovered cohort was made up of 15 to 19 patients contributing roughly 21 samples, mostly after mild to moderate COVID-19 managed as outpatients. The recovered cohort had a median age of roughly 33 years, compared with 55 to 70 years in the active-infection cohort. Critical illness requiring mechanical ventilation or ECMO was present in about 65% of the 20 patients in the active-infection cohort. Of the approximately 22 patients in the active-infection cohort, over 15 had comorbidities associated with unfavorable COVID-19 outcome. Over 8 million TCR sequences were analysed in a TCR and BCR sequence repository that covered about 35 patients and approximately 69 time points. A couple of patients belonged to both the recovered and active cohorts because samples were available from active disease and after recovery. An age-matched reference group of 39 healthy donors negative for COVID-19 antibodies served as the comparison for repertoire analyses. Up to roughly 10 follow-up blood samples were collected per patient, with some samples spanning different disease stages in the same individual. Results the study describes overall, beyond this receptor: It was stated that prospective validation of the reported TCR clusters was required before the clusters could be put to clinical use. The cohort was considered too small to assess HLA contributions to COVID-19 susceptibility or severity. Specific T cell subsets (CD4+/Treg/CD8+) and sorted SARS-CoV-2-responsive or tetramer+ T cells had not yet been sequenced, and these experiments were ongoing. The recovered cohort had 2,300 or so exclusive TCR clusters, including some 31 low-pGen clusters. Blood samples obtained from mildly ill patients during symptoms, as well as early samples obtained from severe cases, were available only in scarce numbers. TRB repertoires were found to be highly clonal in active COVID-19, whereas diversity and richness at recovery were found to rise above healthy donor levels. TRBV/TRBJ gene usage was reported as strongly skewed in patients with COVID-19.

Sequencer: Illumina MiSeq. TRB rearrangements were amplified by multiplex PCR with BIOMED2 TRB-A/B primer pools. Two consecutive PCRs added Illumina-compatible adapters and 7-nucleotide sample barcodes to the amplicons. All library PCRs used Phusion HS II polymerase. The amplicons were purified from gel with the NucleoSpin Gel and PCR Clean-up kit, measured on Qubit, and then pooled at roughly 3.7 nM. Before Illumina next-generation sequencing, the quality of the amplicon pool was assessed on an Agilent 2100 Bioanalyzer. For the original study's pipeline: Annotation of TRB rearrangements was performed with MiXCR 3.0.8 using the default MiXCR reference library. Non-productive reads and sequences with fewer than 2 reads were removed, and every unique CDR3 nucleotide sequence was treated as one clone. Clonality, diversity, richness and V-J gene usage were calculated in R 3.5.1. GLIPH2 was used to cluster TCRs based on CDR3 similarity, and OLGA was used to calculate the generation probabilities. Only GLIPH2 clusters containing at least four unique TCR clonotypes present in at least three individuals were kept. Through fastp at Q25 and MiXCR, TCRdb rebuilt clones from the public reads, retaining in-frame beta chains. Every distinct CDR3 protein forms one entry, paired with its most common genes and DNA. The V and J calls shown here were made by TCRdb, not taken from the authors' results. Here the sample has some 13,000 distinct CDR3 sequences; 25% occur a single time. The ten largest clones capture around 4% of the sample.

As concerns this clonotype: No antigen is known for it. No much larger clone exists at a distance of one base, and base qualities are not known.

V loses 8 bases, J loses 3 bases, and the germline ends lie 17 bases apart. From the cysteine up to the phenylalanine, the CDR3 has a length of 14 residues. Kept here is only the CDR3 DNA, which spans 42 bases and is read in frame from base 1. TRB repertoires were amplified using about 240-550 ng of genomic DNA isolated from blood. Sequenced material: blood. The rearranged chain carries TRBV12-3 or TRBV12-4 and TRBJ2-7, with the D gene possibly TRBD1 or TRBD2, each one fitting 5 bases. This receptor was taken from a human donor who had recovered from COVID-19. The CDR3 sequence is CASGPPGAVYEQYF. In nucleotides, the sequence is TGTGCCAGCGGGCCCCCCGGGGCGGTCTACGAGCAGTACTTC.